This TCR beta chain was sequenced for a study of blood T cell repertoires in COVID-19. Per the study methods: Researchers report that nucleated cell counts were estimated from reference gene primer amplification. The table came from immunoSEQ multiplex PCR; TCRdb's copy has only in-frame clones and leaves some out. V and J calls and clone size come straight from that table; D and trimming were deduced from the DNA. The data show 150,000 to 200,000 clones, about 85% seen once. The trim removed 3 bases at V and 14 bases at J, leaving 18 bases unmatched. This CDR3 spans 15 amino acids. CDR1 is GTSNPN and CDR2 is SVGIG in the germline V gene (reference sequence).

The material sequenced was peripheral blood. The chain combines TRBV30 with TRBJ1-4; TRBD1 matches at 7 bases. The receptor was isolated from a woman in her 70s with COVID-19, enrolled during active disease. CDR3: CAWRDRAGSTQRLFF. The DNA of the CDR3 is TGTGCCTGGAGAGACAGGGCCGGGTCAACTCAAAGGCTGTTTTTT.